The TCR beta chain described here comes from a study of T cell changes during pregnancy in multiple sclerosis. CDR1 is SGHTA, CDR2 FQGNSA, per germline. This CDR3 region has 16 residues. The ends lost 5 bases at V and 2 bases at J; junction bases unmatched: 8. Only in-frame clones appear in the TCRdb table, and some are missing; sequencing was by immunoSEQ multiplex PCR. The sample holds over 75,000 clones; over 80% are singletons and the top ten take under 3%. The sample here was peripheral blood, taken in the first trimester of pregnancy. This receptor was identified in a female donor with multiple sclerosis, enrolled in a pregnancy study. The chain combines TRBV7-2 with TRBJ2-2; TRBD1 agrees at 7 bases. CDR3 in amino acids: CASSRAGGPNTGELFF. The CDR3 nucleotides read TGTGCCAGCAGCCGGGCAGGGGGACCCAACACCGGGGAGCTGTTTTTT.